Sequencing of this T cell receptor beta chain was carried out in a study of identical twins. General observations from the study: Zero-insertion analyses could be partly confounded by invariant MAIT and iNKT cells. Insertions were fewer in abundant cord blood beta clonotypes, whereas memory repertoires showed none of this pattern.

Template switching added a universal primer binding site, and final cDNA carried unique molecular identifiers. TCRdb passed the 5' RACE reads through MiXCR, listing each CDR3 protein once. The repertoire includes over 550,000 distinct CDR3 sequences, under 8.5% of them detected once, and 1.6% sits in the top ten. Regarding this clonotype: Antigen: not known.

The CDR3 spans 15 residues. Germline CDR1 and CDR2: MNHEY and SVGAGI. The V gene lost 4 bases and the J gene lost 3 bases, with 13 bases spanning the gap. In addition, the sample was reused for a study of yellow fever vaccine responses in identical twins. That publication notes: Reportedly, twins showed a vaccine T cell response that looked partly convergent and partly personalized.

This clonotype originated in a woman aged 18-29 years in good health. J is TRBJ2-1 and V is TRBV6-5; TRBD2 is a possible D gene (5 bases). Sequenced sample: PBMCs. CDR3 nucleotide sequence: TGTGCCAGCAGTTGGAGTTTCGGGGACTACAATGAGCAGTTCTTC. This codes for CASSWSFGDYNEQFF.